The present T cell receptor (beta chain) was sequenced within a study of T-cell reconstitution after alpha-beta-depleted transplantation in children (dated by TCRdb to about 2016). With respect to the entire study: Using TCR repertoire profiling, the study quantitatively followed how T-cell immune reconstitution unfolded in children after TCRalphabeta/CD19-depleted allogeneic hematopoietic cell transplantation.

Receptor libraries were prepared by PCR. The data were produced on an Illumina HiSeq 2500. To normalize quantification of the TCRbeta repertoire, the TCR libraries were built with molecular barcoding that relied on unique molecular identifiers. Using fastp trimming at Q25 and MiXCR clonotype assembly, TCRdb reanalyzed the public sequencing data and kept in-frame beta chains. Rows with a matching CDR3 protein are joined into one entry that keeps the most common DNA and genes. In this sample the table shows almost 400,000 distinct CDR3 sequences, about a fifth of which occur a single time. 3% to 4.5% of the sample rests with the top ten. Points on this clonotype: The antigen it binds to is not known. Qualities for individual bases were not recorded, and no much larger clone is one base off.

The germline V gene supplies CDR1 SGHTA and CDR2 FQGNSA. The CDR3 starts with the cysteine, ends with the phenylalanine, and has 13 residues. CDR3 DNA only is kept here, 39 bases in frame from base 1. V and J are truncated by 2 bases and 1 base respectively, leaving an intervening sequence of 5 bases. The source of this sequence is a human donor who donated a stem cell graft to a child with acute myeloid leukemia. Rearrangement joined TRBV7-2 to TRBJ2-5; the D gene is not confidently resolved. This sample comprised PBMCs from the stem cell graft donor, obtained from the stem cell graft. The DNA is TGTGCCAGCAGCTTATTTACCCAAGAGACCCAGTACTTC. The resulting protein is CASSLFTQETQYF.